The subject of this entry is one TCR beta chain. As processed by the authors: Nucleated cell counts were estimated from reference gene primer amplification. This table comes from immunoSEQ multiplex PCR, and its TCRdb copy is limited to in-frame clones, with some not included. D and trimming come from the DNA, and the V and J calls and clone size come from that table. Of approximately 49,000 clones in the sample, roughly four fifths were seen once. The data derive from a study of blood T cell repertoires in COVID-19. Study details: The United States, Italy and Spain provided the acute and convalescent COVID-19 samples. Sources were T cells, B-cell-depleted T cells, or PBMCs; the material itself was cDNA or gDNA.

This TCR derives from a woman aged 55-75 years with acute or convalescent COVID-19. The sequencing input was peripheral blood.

The CDR3 loop reads CASSLGHKNTEAFF. The CDR3 DNA is TGCGCCAGCAGCTTAGGACATAAGAACACTGAAGCTTTCTTT. The chain recombines TRBV5-1 with TRBJ1-1, with D maybe TRBD1 (5 bases). The V gene's germline CDR1 is SGHRS and CDR2 YFSETQ. The V end lost 2 bases, the J end lost 1 base, and 9 bases lay between the germline ends. The CDR3 consists of 14 residues.